A single sample gave rise to the 10 T cell receptor beta chains below, sequenced in a study of cytomegalovirus exposure and HLA in healthy donors. 13 Jbeta primers and 60 Vbeta primers were used for the PCR. Only in-frame clones appear in the TCRdb table, and some are missing; sequencing was by immunoSEQ multiplex PCR. Found here are roughly 120,000 clones, roughly 67% of them singletons; the top ten hold about 8.3%. Sequenced material: PBMCs. The receptors originated from a man aged 18 to 30 in good health and CMV-seropositive.

The V gene is TRBV7-2, the J gene TRBJ1-2, with 9 bases fitting TRBD1. This CDR3 has 16 residues. The V gene end was trimmed by 1 base and the J gene end by 7 bases; junction bases not matched to a gene: 10. Per the germline V gene, CDR1 is SGHTA and CDR2 is FQGNSA. CDR3 in DNA: TGTGCCAGCAGCTTAGATCCGGGACAGGGAGTCGGTGGCTACACCTTC. Translated: CASSLDPGQGVGGYTF.

By sample share, this clone is medium-sized. The chain is built from TRBV19 and TRBJ2-1; 8 bases match TRBD1. CDR1 is LNHDA, CDR2 SQIVND, per germline (reference sequence). The V segment lost 2 bases and the J segment 16 bases; nucleotides outside the gene matches: 19. This CDR3 comprises 16 residues. CDR3 nucleotide sequence: TGTGCCAGTAGTATACAGCAGGGGGCAGATAAGGACGACCATTTCTTC. It encodes CASSIQQGADKDDHFF.

This clone was seen more than once but under ten times. The chain is built from TRBV10-1 and TRBJ2-7, with D perhaps TRBD1 (5 bases). Per the germline V gene, CDR1 is WNHNN and CDR2 is SYGVQD (reference sequence). Trimming cost V 6 bases and J 3 bases, with 15 bases left between them. This CDR3 contains 14 residues. The CDR3 protein is CASSPARVSYEQYF. In DNA, the CDR3 is TGCGCCAGCAGCCCGGCCAGGGTTAGCTACGAGCAGTACTTC.

This chain joins TRBV11-3 and TRBJ2-7; 11 bases agree with TRBD2. Unmatched junction bases numbered 9, after V lost 5 bases and J lost 3 bases. There are 16 residues in the CDR3. The germline CDR1 and CDR2 sequences are SGHNT and YENEEA. As DNA, the CDR3 is TGTGCCAGCAGCCGCGGGACTAGCGGTGGTGGCTACGAGCAGTACTTC. Its translation is CASSRGTSGGGYEQYF. Complete variable domain (other parts from reference TRBV11-3 and TRBJ2-7): EAGVVQSPRYKIIEKKQPVAFWCNPISGHNTLYWYLQNLGQGPELLIRYENEEAVDDSQLPKDRFSAERLKGVDSTLKIQPAELGDSAVYLCASSRGTSGGGYEQYFGPGTRLTVT.

CDR3 region: CASSQDLQGAPGELFF. DNA for the CDR3: TGTGCCAGCAGCCAAGATTTACAGGGGGCCCCCGGGGAGCTGTTTTTT. The chain joins TRBV4-2 to TRBJ2-2; 9 nucleotides line up with TRBD1. Trimming cost V 0 bases and J 6 bases; bases outside gene matches: 5. Germline V lookup: CDR1 LGHNA, CDR2 YNFKEQ. This CDR3 has 16 amino acids.

V is TRBV30 and J is TRBJ1-3; D is ambiguous. The CDR3 consists of 13 residues. Germline values: CDR1 GTSNPN, CDR2 SVGIG (reference sequence). V was clipped by 5 bases and J by 1 base, with 9 bases between them. Here the CDR3 DNA reads TGTGCCTGGGCGCGGGGTTCTGGAAACACCATATATTTT. Its translation: CAWARGSGNTIYF.

This clone was seen more than once but under ten times. V gene TRBV7-2 combines with J gene TRBJ2-3, with TRBD2 matching over 15 bases. The junction had 6 bases not matched to a gene; V was cut back by 5 bases and J by 6 bases. The CDR3 has 16 amino acids. CDR1 and CDR2 from the germline V gene are SGHTA and FQGNSA. The CDR3 reads CASSHWTSGGADTQYF. CDR3 DNA: TGTGCCAGCAGCCACTGGACTAGCGGGGGGGCGGATACGCAGTATTTT.

This sequence joins TRBV6-6 and TRBJ2-2; 7 bases are a match to TRBD2. Germline CDR1 is MNHNY and CDR2 is SVGAGI (reference sequence). The CDR3 contains 14 residues. V lost 9 bases and J lost 5; bases outside the gene matches: 9. CDR3 region: CASHLQGGTGELFF. In nucleotides, the CDR3 is TGTGCCAGTCACCTGCAGGGAGGGACCGGGGAGCTGTTTTTT.

This clone was seen only a few times. The same CDR3 arises from other DNA sequences in this sample as well. This chain connects TRBV2 to TRBJ2-3; 12 positions match TRBD2. The CDR3 contains 15 residues. The germline gives CDR1 SNHLY, CDR2 FYNNEI. The J segment lost 7 bases and the V segment lost 7 bases, leaving 9 bases of the junction unmatched. This CDR3 reads CASNLLAGGRNTQYF. CDR3 in DNA: TGTGCCAGCAATTTACTAGCGGGGGGAAGGAATACGCAGTATTTT.

There are a few counts of this clone. V usage is TRBV7-2 and J usage is TRBJ2-1, with 8 bases fitting TRBD1. The germline V gene encodes CDR1 SGHTA and CDR2 FQGNSA. V was pared by 1 base and J by 6 bases, with 2 bases of the junction left unmatched. This CDR3 contains 14 residues. The CDR3 here is CASSLGTGGNEQFF. The CDR3 DNA reads as TGTGCCAGCAGCTTAGGCACAGGGGGCAATGAGCAGTTCTTC.